This TCR beta chain was obtained from a study of monozygotic twins with inflammatory bowel disease (dated by TCRdb to about 2019). About the full investigation: The full study comprised around 30 monozygotic twin pairs: nine German pairs (four IBD-concordant, five IBD-discordant) and 19 IBD-discordant Danish pairs. The search for disease-associated traits relied mainly on comparing, within discordant pairs, IBD patients with their genetically identical healthy co-twins. Each individual had, on average, about 151 000 unique TCRalpha sequences and 181 000 unique TCRbeta sequences available for analysis. The research as a whole found: Differing immunosuppressive treatments among patients may have added background noise and inter-individual variability to the repertoires. Different T cell subtypes could not be distinguished in the analysis. No single strong signal or clonotype linked to IBD turned up in the results, so the idea that one exists was not supported. IBD patients shared fewer clonotypes with other individuals than healthy twins did, most markedly in patients showing signs of disease activity. Repertoire similarity did not differ between concordant and discordant twins, possibly due to limited statistical power. IBD patients had lower TCRbeta repertoire diversity, measured by the inverse Simpson index, than their healthy co-twins.

A roughly 2.7 ml peripheral blood sample was drawn into PAXgene tubes per donor and stored at -80°C. Total RNA was isolated from whole blood with the PAXgene blood miRNA kit on an automated QIAcube, without T cell sorting. Peripheral blood from monozygotic twin pairs concordant or discordant for inflammatory bowel disease was subjected to deep TCRalpha and TCRbeta repertoire profiling with unique molecular barcoding. Smoking habits were recorded for all twin pairs, and individuals were classified as current, former or never smokers. CDR1 and CDR2, looked up from the germline V gene, are SGHRS and YFSETQ. There are 13 amino acids in the CDR3, from cysteine to phenylalanine inclusive. No DNA was logged. Preparation of the library involved 5' RACE. The input for every TCR library was 3,500 to 4,000 ng of total RNA. cDNA was synthesized with SMARTScribe reverse transcriptase in eight separate reactions per sample. During cDNA synthesis, template switching introduced unique molecular identifiers that contained a 6-nucleotide sample barcode. Two nested PCRs of roughly 16 and 10 cycles amplified the TCRalpha and TCRbeta cDNA, and bead purification followed each PCR. Before amplification, the cDNA was both treated with uracil DNA-glycosylase and purified with the QIAquick PCR purification kit. The second PCR added Illumina TruSeq-compatible adapters along with sample-specific barcodes. Library quality and concentration were checked on TapeStation and Qubit, and libraries were pooled at around 5 ng each. Pooled libraries were sequenced on an Illumina HiSeq2500 single-index Rapid Run with 2 x 100 bp reads and custom sequencing primers. The authors' pipeline ran thus. MiGEC version 1.2.6 was used for UMI-based consensus assembly, which corrected PCR and sequencing errors. V(D)J alignment, clonotype assembly and CDR3 extraction were performed with MiXCR version 2.1.1. Normalisation of gene usage, clonotype sharing and MAIT/NKT TCR abundance was achieved by analysing the top 1000, 10 000 and 20 000 clonotypes per sample. After downsampling to 27 000 UMIs, diversity was calculated as the inverse Simpson index using the vegan R package. Paired Mann-Whitney U tests were applied to discordant twin pairs, with Benjamini-Hochberg correction for multiple testing. TCRdb reprocessed the reads, and each CDR3 protein sequence is entered once, without DNA. These V and J calls rely on TCRdb rather than the paper's analysis. The table of this sample itemizes 420,000 or so distinct CDR3 sequences. Around 2.5% of the sample rests with the top ten.

Comments on this clonotype: The antigen this receptor binds is unknown.

Sample: blood. The V and J genes are TRBV5-1 and TRBJ2-1. The clonotype originates from a human donor with ulcerative colitis or Crohn's disease, or a healthy co-twin of an affected twin (not recorded which). CDR3 loop: CASSSGLWNEQFF.